The next 26 T cell receptor beta chains were all read from a single sample in a study of cytomegalovirus exposure and HLA in healthy donors. The study ran its PCR with 60 Vbeta and 13 Jbeta primers. Assay: immunoSEQ multiplex PCR; the TCRdb copy retains only in-frame clones and omits some. The repertoire has roughly 120,000 clones, 79% of them found once; the top ten carry roughly 2%. What was sequenced was PBMCs. Receptors originate from a man younger than 35 in good health and CMV-seronegative.

The J gene is TRBJ2-7, the V gene TRBV27; 9 bases fit TRBD1. V gave up 5 bases and J gave up 6 bases; unmatched junction bases: 11. CDR3 length equals 15 residues. Germline values: CDR1 MNHEY, CDR2 SMNVEV (reference sequence). The CDR3 sequence: CASSITRTGVGEQYF. The CDR3 nucleotides are TGTGCCAGCAGTATTACCCGGACAGGGGTGGGCGAGCAGTACTTC.

The rearrangement joins TRBV19 to TRBJ2-2, with D perhaps TRBD2 (5 bases). This CDR3 is 13 amino acids long. Trimming cost V 6 bases and J 2 bases, with 7 bases left between them. The germline CDR1 and CDR2 sequences are LNHDA and SQIVND (reference sequence). CDR3 DNA: TGTGCCAGTAGAACTAGAAACACCGGGGAGCTGTTTTTT. This codes for CASRTRNTGELFF.

The rearrangement joins TRBV6-4 to TRBJ2-3; a possible D gene is TRBD2 (5 bases). The V gene lost 3 bases and the J gene lost 1 base, with 11 bases spanning the gap. The CDR3 has 15 amino acids. Germline V gives CDR1 MRHNA, CDR2 SNTAGT. CDR3 amino acids: CASSEVRGGTDTQYF. The CDR3 nucleotides read TGTGCCAGCAGTGAAGTTCGGGGAGGCACAGATACGCAGTATTTT.

This clone showed up just a few times. The chain recombines TRBV27 with TRBJ1-2, with 7 bases fitting TRBD1. There are 13 residues in the CDR3. The J segment lost 5 bases and the V segment lost 8 bases, leaving 8 bases of the junction unmatched. Germline-derived CDR1 and CDR2 are MNHEY and SMNVEV (reference sequence). CDR3 sequence reads: CASFQGETYGYTF. The DNA of the CDR3 is TGTGCCAGCTTCCAGGGGGAGACGTATGGCTACACCTTC.

The chain combines TRBV6-5 with TRBJ2-7, with 9 bases identical to TRBD1. The CDR3 has 15 residues. V shed 5 bases, J shed 3 bases, and the junction held 8 bases outside the gene matches. Germline assignment: CDR1 MNHEY and CDR2 SVGAGI. The CDR3 reads CASSLRTGGGYEQYV. The CDR3 region has the DNA TGTGCCAGCAGTCTTAGAACAGGGGGCGGCTACGAGCAGTACGTC.

The gene calls are TRBV6-6 and TRBJ1-1; 8 bases are shared with TRBD1. This CDR3 comprises 16 residues. Germline loops: CDR1 MNHNY, CDR2 SVGAGI (reference sequence). Trimming removed 2 bases from V and 4 bases from J; junction bases left unmatched: 9. In nucleotides, the CDR3 is TGTGCCAGCAGTTACGAGCGGCAGGGGGCAGGCACTGAAGCTTTCTTT. Its protein is CASSYERQGAGTEAFF.

This chain links TRBV6-5 with TRBJ2-7, with 9 nucleotides matching TRBD2. Looked up from germline, CDR1 is MNHEY and CDR2 is SVGAGI. There are 15 residues in the CDR3. V lost 6 bases, J lost 2 bases, and 8 bases stayed unmatched. CDR3 protein: CASSGSRLAAYEQYF. The CDR3 bases are TGTGCCAGCAGCGGATCTAGACTAGCGGCCTACGAGCAGTACTTC.

The rearrangement uses TRBV29-1 and TRBJ1-3, with TRBD1 matching over 7 bases. The ends lost 7 bases at V and 4 bases at J; junction bases unmatched: 7. The CDR3 spans 13 residues. Looked up from germline, CDR1 is SQVTM and CDR2 is ANQGSEA. CDR3 bases: TGCAGCGGCCAATCGGGACAGGGAAACACCATATATTTT. This codes for CSGQSGQGNTIYF.

The chain employs TRBV30 and TRBJ2-7; the match to TRBD2 covers 7 bases. J was trimmed by 1 base and V by 3 bases; bases with no gene match: 3. CDR1 is GTSNPN, CDR2 SVGIG, per germline (reference sequence). CDR3 length equals 13 residues. In nucleotides, the CDR3 is TGTGCCTGGAGCTGGGGGGGATCCTACGAGCAGTACGTC. It is translated as CAWSWGGSYEQYV.

The V and J genes are TRBV6-1 and TRBJ2-1; 8 nucleotides line up with TRBD2. The length of the CDR3 is 13 residues. Germline-derived CDR1 and CDR2 are MNHNS and SASEGT. Germline trimming cut 8 bases from V and 3 bases from J; bases unmatched to any gene: 3. The CDR3 DNA reads TGTGCCAGCGAGCGGGAGTTCTACAATGAGCAGTTCTTC. It codes for CASEREFYNEQFF.

This clone was detected only a few times. V and J are TRBV10-1 and TRBJ1-6, with D maybe TRBD1 (6 bases). Germline V gene lookup returns CDR1 WNHNN and CDR2 SYGVQD (reference sequence). The length of the CDR3 is 14 residues. V lost 4 bases and J 6 bases, leaving 10 bases between the germline ends. The CDR3, as DNA: TGCGCCAGCAGTGCCGGGACAAGTAATTCACCCCTCCACTTT. Translating it yields CASSAGTSNSPLHF.

This clone was recorded once. This chain uses TRBV11-2 with TRBJ2-1; possible D gene TRBD2, 5 bases. Between the trimmed V and J ends, which lost 0 bases and 4 bases, there was a span of 7 bases. CDR3 length: 14 residues. Germline values: CDR1 SGHAT, CDR2 FQNNGV. The CDR3 coding sequence is TGTGCCAGCAGCTTAGATCGGGGTTACAATGAGCAGTTCTTC. Its protein product is CASSLDRGYNEQFF. Based on the CDR3 plus reference TRBV11-2 and TRBJ2-1, the full variable domain is EAGVAQSPRYKIIEKRQSVAFWCNPISGHATLYWYQQILGQGPKLLIQFQNNGVVDDSQLPKDRFSAERLKGVDSTLKIQPAKLEDSAVYLCASSLDRGYNEQFFGPGTRLTVL.

V usage is TRBV9 and J usage is TRBJ1-2; no clear D. The germline V gene has CDR1 SGDLS and CDR2 YYNGEE. The CDR3 consists of 14 residues. V lost 0 bases, J lost 4 bases, and 10 bases lay in between. CDR3 in amino acids: CASSVGWRFYGYTF. In nucleotides, the CDR3 is TGTGCCAGCAGCGTAGGCTGGAGATTCTATGGCTACACCTTC.

The chain combines TRBV27 with TRBJ2-7; D possibly corresponds to TRBD1 (5 bases). Germline-derived CDR1 and CDR2 are MNHEY and SMNVEV (reference sequence). This CDR3 has 13 residues. V lost 5 bases and J lost 2, with 10 bases in between. In DNA, the CDR3 is TGTGCCAGCAGTCCCACCAGGGCCTACGAGCAGTACTTC. Residues: CASSPTRAYEQYF.

The chain employs TRBV7-8 and TRBJ1-1; D call uncertain. Germline V gene lookup returns CDR1 SGHVS and CDR2 FQNEAQ. Trimming shortened V by 2 bases and J by 0 bases, and 10 bases separated the two germline ends. This CDR3 has 15 amino acids. CDR3 DNA sequence: TGTGCCAGCAGCTTAAGCCCGCTCGTGAACACTGAAGCTTTCTTT. Protein product: CASSLSPLVNTEAFF.

The chain employs TRBV27 and TRBJ2-1, with a tentative D call TRBD2 (6 bases). Trimming shortened V by 5 bases and J by 0 bases, and 11 bases separated the two germline ends. Germline V gives CDR1 MNHEY, CDR2 SMNVEV (reference sequence). This CDR3 is built from 15 residues. This CDR3 reads CASSTAGSSYNEQFF. The CDR3 nucleotides read TGTGCCAGCAGTACAGCGGGTAGCTCCTACAATGAGCAGTTCTTC.

This sequence joins TRBV28 and TRBJ1-5; possible D gene TRBD1, 5 bases. The germline V gene encodes CDR1 MDHEN and CDR2 SYDVKM. The germline V and J ends were trimmed by 4 bases and 2 bases, with 18 bases remaining between them. The CDR3 covers 17 residues. The CDR3 loop reads CASSYPPAGIRNQPQHF. The DNA of the CDR3 is TGTGCCAGCAGTTATCCCCCGGCAGGGATCCGCAATCAGCCCCAGCATTTT.

For the CDR3, the DNA is TGTGCCAGCAGCTTAAGGAGCCTAGCGGGAGCGGTTACCGATACGCAGTATTTT. This encodes CASSLRSLAGAVTDTQYF. The J gene is TRBJ2-3, the V gene TRBV7-3; 10 positions agree with TRBD2. This CDR3 spans 18 amino acids. Germline CDR1 and CDR2: SGHTA and FQGTGA. Losses at the gene ends were 1 base for V and 6 bases for J; bases not matched to a gene: 13.

This clone was observed a handful of times. The chain uses TRBV4-1 and TRBJ1-5; TRBD1 is a possible D gene (6 bases). The germline CDR1 and CDR2 sequences are MGHRA and YSYEKL. The ends were cut back, 0 bases at V and 7 bases at J, with 13 bases in the middle. CDR3 size: 15 residues. In DNA form, the CDR3 reads TGCGCCAGCAGCCAAGAGATGCAGGGGAGACAGCCCCAGCATTTT. Protein product: CASSQEMQGRQPQHF.

In this sample, this clone turned up a few times. In DNA form, the CDR3 reads TGTGCCAGCAGTTTAGGAGCGTTTCAGCCCCAGCATTTT. This codes for CASSLGAFQPQHF. This sequence joins TRBV27 and TRBJ1-5; D is undetermined. The germline gives CDR1 MNHEY, CDR2 SMNVEV (reference sequence). The germline V and J ends were trimmed by 2 bases and 6 bases, with 8 bases remaining between them. The CDR3 loop spans 13 amino acids.

The chain links TRBV5-1 to TRBJ2-1; 11 nucleotides align to TRBD2. This CDR3 has 16 amino acids. V shed 0 bases, J shed 4 bases, and the junction held 3 bases outside the gene matches. Germline lookup yields CDR1 SGHRS and CDR2 YFSETQ. CDR3 sequence: CASSLGGTSGYNEQFF. For the CDR3, the DNA is TGCGCCAGCAGCTTGGGTGGGACTAGCGGATACAATGAGCAGTTCTTC.

The chain recombines TRBV6-6 with TRBJ2-3; 8 nucleotides agree with TRBD2. Losses at the gene ends were 4 bases for V and 3 bases for J; bases not matched to a gene: 9. Germline V CDR1 and CDR2: MNHNY, SVGAGI (reference sequence). The CDR3 loop spans 16 amino acids. This chain's CDR3 is CASSFRAGVKTDTQYF. CDR3 DNA: TGTGCCAGCAGTTTCCGAGCGGGAGTGAAAACAGATACGCAGTATTTT.

The chain uses TRBV11-2 and TRBJ2-7; D remains unclear. This CDR3 is built from 14 residues. CDR1 and CDR2 from the germline V gene are SGHAT and FQNNGV. V lost 1 base, J lost 2 bases, and 9 bases lay in between. This CDR3 is CASSLVLVPYEQYF. The CDR3 DNA follows: TGTGCCAGCAGCTTAGTGTTAGTCCCCTACGAGCAGTACTTC.

V usage is TRBV15 and J usage is TRBJ1-5; no clear D gene. This CDR3 has 17 amino acids. The germline CDR1 and CDR2 sequences are LNHNV and YYDKDF (reference sequence). The germline V and J ends were trimmed by 0 bases and 0 bases, with 12 bases remaining between them. This CDR3 is CATSRDISGYSNQPQHF. DNA of the CDR3: TGTGCCACCAGCAGAGATATCTCGGGGTATAGCAATCAGCCCCAGCATTTT.

The chain has TRBV5-1 and TRBJ2-3, with TRBD1 matching over 7 bases. The V gene's germline CDR1 is SGHRS and CDR2 YFSETQ. The CDR3 is 15 residues long. After removal of 4 bases from V and 3 bases from J, the junction contained 8 bases not matched to a gene. The CDR3 coding sequence is TGCGCCAGCAGCCCGCAGAGACAGGGTACAGATACGCAGTATTTT. This codes for CASSPQRQGTDTQYF.

The chain uses TRBV11-3 and TRBJ2-3; 8 positions agree with TRBD2. From germline, CDR1 is SGHNT and CDR2 YENEEA. Germline trimming cut 5 bases from V and 7 bases from J; bases unmatched to any gene: 5. The CDR3 sequence is 13 residues long. The CDR3 protein is CASSSGSINTQYF. Here the CDR3 DNA reads TGTGCCAGCAGCAGCGGGAGTATCAATACGCAGTATTTT.